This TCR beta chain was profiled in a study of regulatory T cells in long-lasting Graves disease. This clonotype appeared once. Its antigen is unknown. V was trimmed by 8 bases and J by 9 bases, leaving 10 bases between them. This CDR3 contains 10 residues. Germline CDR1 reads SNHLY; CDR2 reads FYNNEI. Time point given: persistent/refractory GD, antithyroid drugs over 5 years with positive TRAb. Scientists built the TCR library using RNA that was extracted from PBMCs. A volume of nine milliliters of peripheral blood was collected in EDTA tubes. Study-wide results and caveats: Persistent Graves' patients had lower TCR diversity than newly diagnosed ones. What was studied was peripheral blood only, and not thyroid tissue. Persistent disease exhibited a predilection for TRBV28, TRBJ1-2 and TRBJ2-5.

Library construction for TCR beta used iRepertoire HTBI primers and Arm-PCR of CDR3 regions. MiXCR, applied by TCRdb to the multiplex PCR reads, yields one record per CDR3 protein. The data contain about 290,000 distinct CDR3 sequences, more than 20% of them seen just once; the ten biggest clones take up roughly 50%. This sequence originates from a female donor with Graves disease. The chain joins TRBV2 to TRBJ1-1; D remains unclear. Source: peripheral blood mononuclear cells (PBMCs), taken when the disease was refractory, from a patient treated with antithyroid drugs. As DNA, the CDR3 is TGTGCCAGCCGGGGAGGGAAAGCTTTCTTT. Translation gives CASRGGKAFF.